One sample yielded the 11 T cell receptor beta chains listed below, sequenced in a study of immune characterization of retroperitoneal liposarcoma. MiXCR was run by TCRdb on the PCR reads, yielding one entry per CDR3 protein. Among more than 6,500 distinct CDR3 sequences, 43% were seen once, and the ten largest hold roughly 10%. Sequenced input: tumor tissue. All receptors derive from a male donor with retroperitoneal liposarcoma.

This chain connects TRBV11-3 to TRBJ2-1, with D possibly TRBD2 on 5 matching bases. CDR1 is SGHNT and CDR2 is YENEEA in the germline V gene. CDR3 size: 16 residues. Between the trimmed V and J ends, which lost 5 bases and 4 bases, there was a span of 18 bases. CDR3 nucleotides: TGTGCCAGCAGCCGAGAGGGCACGGCAGAATACAATGAGCAGTTCTTC. Its translation: CASSREGTAEYNEQFF.

The CDR3 loop is CASSLSGGYDQPQHF. The CDR3 coding sequence is TGTGCCAGCAGCTTATCCGGGGGGTATGATCAGCCCCAGCATTTT. The V gene is TRBV11-3, the J gene TRBJ1-5; maybe TRBD1 (5 bases). V was cut by 2 bases and J by 5 bases, with 13 bases left in between. This CDR3 is 15 amino acids long. CDR1 and CDR2 (germline): SGHNT, YENEEA.

The rearrangement uses TRBV10-3 and TRBJ2-1, with TRBD2 matching over 8 bases. Germline V gives CDR1 ENHRY, CDR2 SYGVKD. J lost 9 bases, V lost 4 bases, and 5 bases had no gene match. This CDR3 has 13 residues. The CDR3 bases are TGTGCCATCAGTGCGGGGGGGCGGATTGAGCAGTTCTTC. Amino acid sequence: CAISAGGRIEQFF.

The V call is TRBV6-1, the J call TRBJ2-7; 8 bases line up with TRBD2. The CDR3 runs to 15 residues. The V segment lost 2 bases and the J segment 7 bases; nucleotides outside the gene matches: 10. Germline assignment: CDR1 MNHNS and CDR2 SASEGT. The CDR3 nucleotides read TGTGCCAGCAGTGAATTTGTCGGGAGGGGAAATGAGCAGTACTTC. It yields the protein CASSEFVGRGNEQYF.

To note about this clonotype: The CDR3 does not close with the conserved phenylalanine or tryptophan, likely indicating a read error. J is TRBJ2-1 and V is TRBV6-1; D is uncertain. The J call is uncertain, as TRBJ2-5 better fits the DNA end. Germline V gene lookup returns CDR1 MNHNS and CDR2 SASEGT. The length of the CDR3 is 11 residues. The CDR3 protein is CASSESETQYS. In DNA form, the CDR3 reads TGTGCCAGCAGTGAAAGTGAGACCCAGTACTCC.

The chain links TRBV6-1 to TRBJ2-1; TRBD2 aligns across 9 bases. V shed 11 bases and J 2 bases; nucleotides not matched to a gene: 7. The CDR3 totals 14 residues. Germline V gene lookup returns CDR1 MNHNS and CDR2 SASEGT. CDR3 sequence reads: CALGGGRAYNEQFF. The CDR3 DNA reads TGTGCCCTGGGGGGCGGGAGGGCCTACAATGAGCAGTTCTTC.

J is TRBJ1-1 and V is TRBV12-3 or TRBV12-4; D is unclear. With 6 bases removed from V and 6 bases from J, the gap between germline ends came to 17 bases. This CDR3 spans 14 amino acids. CDR3 sequence reads: CASSPTYVSAEAFF. CDR3 bases: TGTGCCAGCAGCCCCACTTACGTTTCGGCTGAAGCTTTCTTT.

This clonotype was recorded many times. CDR3: CASSFVGETQYF. The CDR3 DNA reads TGTGCCAGCAGTTTCGTAGGAGAGACCCAGTACTTC. V and J are TRBV27 and TRBJ2-5; D unresolved. The CDR3 spans 12 residues. Germline-derived CDR1 and CDR2 are MNHEY and SMNVEV (reference sequence). The V end lost 3 bases, the J end lost 4 bases, and 6 bases lay between the germline ends.

This clonotype was seen a handful of times. V usage is TRBV6-2 or TRBV6-3 and J usage is TRBJ2-1; 9 nucleotides align to TRBD2. Per the germline V gene, CDR1 is MNHEY and CDR2 is SVGEGT. J lost 4 bases, V lost 0 bases, and 7 bases had no gene match. CDR3 length equals 17 residues. The CDR3 region has the DNA TGTGCCAGCAGTTACTCGACTACTAGCGGGCCTTACAATGAGCAGTTCTTC. It codes for CASSYSTTSGPYNEQFF.

The chain has TRBV6-6 and TRBJ2-1, with D perhaps TRBD1 or TRBD2 (5 bases each). The germline V and J ends were trimmed by 0 bases and 13 bases, with 22 bases remaining between them. The germline V gene has CDR1 MNHNY and CDR2 SVGAGI (reference sequence). CDR3 length: 16 residues. The CDR3 DNA is TGTGCCAGCAGTTACTCGGCCGGGGCTCTCCAAGAGACCCAGTTCTTC. Amino acid sequence: CASSYSAGALQETQFF.

This clonotype was counted only a few times. The V call is TRBV6-1, the J call TRBJ2-3, with TRBD2 identical over 7 bases. The CDR3 contains 13 residues. Germline-derived CDR1 and CDR2 are MNHNS and SASEGT. Trimming cost V 8 bases and J 6 bases; bases outside gene matches: 8. CDR3 amino acids: CASAGREWDTQYF. The CDR3 DNA reads TGTGCCAGCGCAGGGCGGGAGTGGGATACGCAGTATTTT.